The rows below give T cell receptor beta chains drawn from one sample of a study of CD8 T cells in ankylosing spondylitis. TCRdb ran MiXCR on the 5' RACE reads and lists one entry per CDR3 protein. The table has a few hundred thousand distinct CDR3 sequences, 20% seen once; the top ten hold around 12%. The sequencing input was blood, either unsorted or a sorted T cell fraction (not recorded which). The source is a male donor with ankylosing spondylitis or in good health (not recorded which). CDR3s include the opening cysteine and the closing phenylalanine or tryptophan. The order of the fields is J gene, D gene, clone size, V gene, CDR3 length, CDR3 protein, CDR3 DNA. A D gene is named only where the DNA matches it firmly. The listing skips clone size in some rows; elsewhere it reads once, few, many or a size class.

>TRBJ2-7|.|few|TRBV10-3|15
CAISDGTGNFGEQYF
TGTGCCATCAGTGATGGCACAGGGAATTTTGGCGAGCAGTACTTC
>TRBJ1-2|TRBD1|few|TRBV7-2|17
CASSLGSGGSFNYGYTF
TGTGCCAGCAGCTTAGGTTCAGGGGGATCGTTTAACTATGGCTACACCTTC
>TRBJ2-7|.|.|TRBV29-1|11
CSVGSLYEQYF
TGCAGCGTGGGCAGCCTCTACGAGCAGTACTTC
>TRBJ2-5|TRBD2|few|TRBV18|15
CASSPPLAALVAQYF
TGTGCCAGCTCACCACCCCTAGCGGCACTGGTGGCCCAGTACTTC
>TRBJ1-4|TRBD1|.|TRBV4-1|14
CASSQVTGDEKLFF
TGCGCCAGCAGCCAAGTAACAGGGGATGAAAAACTGTTTTTT
>TRBJ2-7|TRBD1|few|TRBV7-9|14
CASSTTGETYEQYF
TGTGCCAGCAGCACAACAGGGGAAACCTACGAGCAGTACTTC
>TRBJ2-3|.|.|TRBV12-3/TRBV12-4|15
CASRTKPVVTDTQYF
TGTGCCAGCAGAACCAAGCCGGTCGTCACAGATACGCAGTATTTT
>TRBJ1-2|.|few|TRBV6-5|12
CASSHEDYGYTF
TGTGCCAGCAGCCACGAGGACTATGGCTACACCTTC
>TRBJ2-7|TRBD2|.|TRBV7-9|15
CASSTTGGALDEQYF
TGTGCCAGCAGCACAACGGGAGGGGCCCTCGACGAGCAGTACTTC
>TRBJ2-2|.|.|TRBV4-2|17
CASSQVVEVMNTGELFF
TGTGCCAGCAGCCAAGTAGTGGAGGTGATGAACACCGGGGAGCTGTTTTTT
>TRBJ1-2|.|few|TRBV7-2|10
CASIGYGYTF
TGTGCCAGCATTGGCTATGGCTACACCTTC